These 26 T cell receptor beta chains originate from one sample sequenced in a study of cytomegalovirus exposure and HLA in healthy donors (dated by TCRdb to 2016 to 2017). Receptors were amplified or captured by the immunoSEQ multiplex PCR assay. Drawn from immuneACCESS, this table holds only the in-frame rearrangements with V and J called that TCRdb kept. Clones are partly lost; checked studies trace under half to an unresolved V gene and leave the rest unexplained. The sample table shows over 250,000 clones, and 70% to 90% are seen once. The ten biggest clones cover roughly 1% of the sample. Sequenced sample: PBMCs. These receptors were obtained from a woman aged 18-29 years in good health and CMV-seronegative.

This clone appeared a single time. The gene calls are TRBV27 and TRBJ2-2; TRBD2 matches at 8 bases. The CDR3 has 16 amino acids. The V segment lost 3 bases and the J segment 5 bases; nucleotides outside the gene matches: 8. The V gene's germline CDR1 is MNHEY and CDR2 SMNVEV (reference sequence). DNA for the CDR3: TGTGCCAGCAGTTTTGCGGGAGGAGAAGGTACCGGGGAGCTGTTTTTT. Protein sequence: CASSFAGGEGTGELFF.

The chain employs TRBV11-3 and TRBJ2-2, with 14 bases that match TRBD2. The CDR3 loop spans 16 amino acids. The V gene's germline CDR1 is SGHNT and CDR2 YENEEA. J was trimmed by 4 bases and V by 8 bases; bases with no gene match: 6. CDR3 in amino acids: CASGRGLAGVTGELFF. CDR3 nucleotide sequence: TGTGCCAGCGGCCGGGGACTAGCGGGAGTCACCGGGGAGCTGTTTTTT.

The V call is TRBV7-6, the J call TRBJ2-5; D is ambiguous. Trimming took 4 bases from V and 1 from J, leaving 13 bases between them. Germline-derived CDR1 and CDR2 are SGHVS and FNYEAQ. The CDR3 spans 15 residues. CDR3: CASSSRVLVQETQYF. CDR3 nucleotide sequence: TGTGCCAGCAGCTCTAGAGTCTTGGTCCAAGAGACCCAGTACTTC.

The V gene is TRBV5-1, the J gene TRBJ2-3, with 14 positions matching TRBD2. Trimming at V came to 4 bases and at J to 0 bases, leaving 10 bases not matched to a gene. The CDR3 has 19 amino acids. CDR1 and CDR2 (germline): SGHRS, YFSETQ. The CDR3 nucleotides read TGCGCCAGCAGCAAACCGGGACTAGCGGGAGTTGTAAGCACAGATACGCAGTATTTT. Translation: CASSKPGLAGVVSTDTQYF. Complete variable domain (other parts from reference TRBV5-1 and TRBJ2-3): KAGVTQTPRYLIKTRGQQVTLSCSPISGHRSVSWYQQTPGQGLQFLFEYFSETQRNKGNFPGRFSGRQFSNSRSEMNVSTLELGDSALYLCASSKPGLAGVVSTDTQYFGPGTRLTVL.

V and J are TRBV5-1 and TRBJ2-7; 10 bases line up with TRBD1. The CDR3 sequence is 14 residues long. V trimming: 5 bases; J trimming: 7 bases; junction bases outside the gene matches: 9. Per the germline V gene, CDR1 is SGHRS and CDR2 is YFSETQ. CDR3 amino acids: CASSRGQGVDEQYF. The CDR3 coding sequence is TGCGCCAGCAGTCGCGGACAGGGGGTGGATGAGCAGTACTTC.

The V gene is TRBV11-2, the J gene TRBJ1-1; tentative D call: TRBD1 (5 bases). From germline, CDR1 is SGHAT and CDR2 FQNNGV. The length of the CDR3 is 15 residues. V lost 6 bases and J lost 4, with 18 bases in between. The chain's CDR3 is CASRPTGGRATEAFF. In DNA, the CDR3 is TGTGCCAGCAGGCCGACGGGGGGGAGGGCCACTGAAGCTTTCTTT. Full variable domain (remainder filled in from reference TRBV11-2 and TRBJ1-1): EAGVAQSPRYKIIEKRQSVAFWCNPISGHATLYWYQQILGQGPKLLIQFQNNGVVDDSQLPKDRFSAERLKGVDSTLKIQPAKLEDSAVYLCASRPTGGRATEAFFGQGTRLTVV.

CDR3 in DNA: TGTGCCAGCAGTTACCAACGGGGGTCCTCCTACGAGCAGTACTTC. Protein: CASSYQRGSSYEQYF. This sequence joins TRBV6-6 and TRBJ2-7; possible D gene TRBD2, 6 bases. Germline V gene data show CDR1 as MNHNY and CDR2 as SVGAGI (reference sequence). This CDR3 region has 15 residues. Trimming stripped 2 bases from V and 0 bases from J, with 11 bases between.

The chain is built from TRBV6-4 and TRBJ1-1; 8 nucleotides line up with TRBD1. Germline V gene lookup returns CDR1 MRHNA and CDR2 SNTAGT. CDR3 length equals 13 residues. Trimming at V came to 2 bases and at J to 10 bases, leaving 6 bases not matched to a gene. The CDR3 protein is CASSDTRTGRAFF. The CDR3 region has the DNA TGTGCCAGCAGTGACACTAGGACAGGGCGAGCTTTCTTT.

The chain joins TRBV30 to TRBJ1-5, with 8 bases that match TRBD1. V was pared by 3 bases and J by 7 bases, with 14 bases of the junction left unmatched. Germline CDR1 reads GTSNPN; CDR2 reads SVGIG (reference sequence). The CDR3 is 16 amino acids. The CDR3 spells CAWSQKQGGIGQPQHF. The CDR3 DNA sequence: TGTGCCTGGAGCCAGAAACAGGGGGGGATCGGACAGCCCCAGCATTTT.

CDR3 DNA sequence: TGTGCCAGCAGTTACTTCGGACAGAGCAATTCACCCCTCCACTTT. Amino acid sequence: CASSYFGQSNSPLHF. The chain joins TRBV6-5 to TRBJ1-6, with D possibly being TRBD1 (6 bases). The germline V gene encodes CDR1 MNHEY and CDR2 SVGAGI. CDR3 length: 15 amino acids. V gave up 1 base and J gave up 7 bases, with 11 bases separating them.

The CDR3 spells CASSFQLPSEQYF. The CDR3 bases are TGTGCCAGCAGTTTTCAACTCCCCTCCGAGCAGTACTTC. The V call is TRBV6-5, the J call TRBJ2-7; D not certain. V was pared by 4 bases and J by 6 bases, with 13 bases between. Germline CDR1 MNHEY, CDR2 SVGAGI. The CDR3 spans 13 residues.

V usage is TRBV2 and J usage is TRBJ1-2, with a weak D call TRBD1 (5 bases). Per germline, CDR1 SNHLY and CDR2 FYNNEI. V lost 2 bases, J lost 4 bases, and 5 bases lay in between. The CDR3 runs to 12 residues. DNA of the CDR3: TGTGCCAGCAGTGAAAGGGGCTATGGCTACACCTTC. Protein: CASSERGYGYTF.

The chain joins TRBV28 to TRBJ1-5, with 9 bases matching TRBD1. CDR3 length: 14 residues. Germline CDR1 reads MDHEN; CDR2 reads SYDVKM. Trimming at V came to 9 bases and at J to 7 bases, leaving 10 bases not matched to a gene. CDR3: CASTAGQGVQPQHF. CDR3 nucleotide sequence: TGTGCCAGTACCGCGGGACAGGGTGTACAGCCCCAGCATTTT.

DNA for the CDR3: TGTGCCAGCAGCTCCACTAGCGGAGGCTACAATGAGCAGTTCTTC. Amino acid sequence: CASSSTSGGYNEQFF. V usage is TRBV7-2 and J usage is TRBJ2-1; 8 nucleotides match TRBD2. Germline V gene data show CDR1 as SGHTA and CDR2 as FQGNSA. The V segment lost 4 bases and the J segment 3 bases; nucleotides outside the gene matches: 5. The CDR3 totals 15 residues.

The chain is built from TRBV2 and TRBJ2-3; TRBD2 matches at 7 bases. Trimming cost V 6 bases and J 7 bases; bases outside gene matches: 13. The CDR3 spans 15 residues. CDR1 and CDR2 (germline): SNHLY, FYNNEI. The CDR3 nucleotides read TGTGCCAGCAGCCCACCTGAGGGAGGGGTTAATACGCAGTATTTT. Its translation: CASSPPEGGVNTQYF.

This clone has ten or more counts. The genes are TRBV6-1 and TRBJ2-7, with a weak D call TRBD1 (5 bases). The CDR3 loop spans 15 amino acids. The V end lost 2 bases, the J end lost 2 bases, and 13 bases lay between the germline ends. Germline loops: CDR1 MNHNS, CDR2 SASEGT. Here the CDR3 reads CASSESETEAYEQYF. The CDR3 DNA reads TGTGCCAGCAGTGAATCCGAGACAGAGGCCTACGAGCAGTACTTC.

DNA of the CDR3: TGTGCCAGCAGCTTAGTTTTGGCGGGCGGAGAGACCCAGTACTTC. It specifies CASSLVLAGGETQYF. The chain links TRBV7-3 to TRBJ2-5; D is possibly TRBD2 (5 bases). V lost 2 bases, J lost 4 bases, and 14 bases lay in between. Germline V gene data show CDR1 as SGHTA and CDR2 as FQGTGA. The CDR3 length is 15 residues.

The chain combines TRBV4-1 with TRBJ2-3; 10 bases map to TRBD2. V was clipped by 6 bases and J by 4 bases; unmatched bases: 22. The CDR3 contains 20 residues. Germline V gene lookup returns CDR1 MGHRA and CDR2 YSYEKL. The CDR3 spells CASSPARASGRSKGADTQYF. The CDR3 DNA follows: TGCGCCAGCAGTCCGGCCCGCGCTAGCGGGAGATCAAAGGGGGCAGATACGCAGTATTTT.

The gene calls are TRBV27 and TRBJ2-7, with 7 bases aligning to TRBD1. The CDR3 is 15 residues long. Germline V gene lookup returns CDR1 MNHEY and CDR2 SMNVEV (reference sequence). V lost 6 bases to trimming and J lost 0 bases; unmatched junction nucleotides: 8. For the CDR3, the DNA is TGTGCCAGCAGCCCCGGACAGGAGAACTCCTACGAGCAGTACTTC. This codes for CASSPGQENSYEQYF.

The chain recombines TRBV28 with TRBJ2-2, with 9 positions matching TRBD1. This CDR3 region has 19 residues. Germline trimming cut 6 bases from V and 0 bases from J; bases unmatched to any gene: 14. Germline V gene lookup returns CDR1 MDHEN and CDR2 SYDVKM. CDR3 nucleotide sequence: TGTGCCAGCAGCTCTCCGTTGTGGGGACAGGGCGCGAACACCGGGGAGCTGTTTTTT. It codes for CASSSPLWGQGANTGELFF. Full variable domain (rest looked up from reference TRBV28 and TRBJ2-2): DVKVTQSSRYLVKRTGEKVFLECVQDMDHENMFWYRQDPGLGLRLIYFSYDVKMKEKGDIPEGYSVSREKKERFSLILESASTNQTSMYLCASSSPLWGQGANTGELFFGEGSRLTVL.

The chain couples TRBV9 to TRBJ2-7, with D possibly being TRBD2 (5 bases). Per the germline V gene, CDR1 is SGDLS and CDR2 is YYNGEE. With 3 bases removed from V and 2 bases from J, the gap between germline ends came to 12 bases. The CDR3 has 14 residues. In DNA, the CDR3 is TGTGCCAGCAGCGCCGGACTGGCCGCCTACGAGCAGTACTTC. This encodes CASSAGLAAYEQYF.

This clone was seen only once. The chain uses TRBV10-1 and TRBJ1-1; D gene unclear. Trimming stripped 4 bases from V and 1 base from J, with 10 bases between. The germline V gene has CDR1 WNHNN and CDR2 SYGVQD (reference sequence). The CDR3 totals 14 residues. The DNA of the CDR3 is TGCGCCAGCAGTGCCACCTCGGGGAACACTGAAGCTTTCTTT. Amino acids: CASSATSGNTEAFF.

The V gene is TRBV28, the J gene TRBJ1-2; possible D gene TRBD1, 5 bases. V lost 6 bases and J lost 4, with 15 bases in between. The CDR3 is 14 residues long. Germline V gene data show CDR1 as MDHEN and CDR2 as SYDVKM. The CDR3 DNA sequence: TGTGCCAGCAGCGGCGGGGTTGGGACCTATGGCTACACCTTC. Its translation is CASSGGVGTYGYTF.

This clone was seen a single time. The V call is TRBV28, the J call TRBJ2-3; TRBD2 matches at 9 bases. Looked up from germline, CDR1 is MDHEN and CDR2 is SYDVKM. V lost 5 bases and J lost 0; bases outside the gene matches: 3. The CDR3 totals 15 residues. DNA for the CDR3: TGTGCCAGCAGTCGACTAGCGGTTAGCACAGATACGCAGTATTTT. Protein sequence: CASSRLAVSTDTQYF.

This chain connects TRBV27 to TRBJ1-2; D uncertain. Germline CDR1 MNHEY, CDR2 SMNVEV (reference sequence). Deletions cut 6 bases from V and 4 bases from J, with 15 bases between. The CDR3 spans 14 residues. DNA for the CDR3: TGTGCCAGCAGGCCCGGGTCCGGTGGCTATGGCTACACCTTC. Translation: CASRPGSGGYGYTF.

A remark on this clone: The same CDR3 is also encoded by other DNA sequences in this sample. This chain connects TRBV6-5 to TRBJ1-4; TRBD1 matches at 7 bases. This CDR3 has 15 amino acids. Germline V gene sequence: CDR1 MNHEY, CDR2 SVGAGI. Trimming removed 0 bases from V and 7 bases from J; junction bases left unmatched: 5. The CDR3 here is CASSYSGQGGEKLFF. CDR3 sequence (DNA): TGTGCCAGCAGTTACTCTGGTCAGGGGGGTGAAAAACTGTTTTTT.